Listed here is a single T cell receptor beta chain. Which antigen it targets is not known. No per-base quality is available; no much larger clone lies one base away. This specimen belongs to a study of human thymus T cells (dated by TCRdb to the early 2020s). Broadly, across the study: The study used under ten infant thymus samples plus four related peripheral blood samples to characterize TCR alpha and beta repertoires. Donor ages ranged from about 6 to 244 days, and the cohort comprised five or six male and a couple of female infants.

Thymus tissue was collected as surgical resects that were removed during corrective cardiac surgery. In Finland, the donors were immunologically healthy infants who were having open corrective cardiac surgery for congenital heart defects. Thymocytes were released mechanically from tissue and stored at -70 °C as pellets of 10-30 million cells. A QIAsymphony instrument was used to extract genomic DNA from frozen cell pellets. Using the immunoSEQ multiplex PCR assay, the TCRB and TCRAD loci were amplified from a standardized quantity of quality-controlled genomic DNA. Amplicons spanned the V(D)J region at a length sufficient to cover the CDR3 and identify V and J genes. The amplicons were sequenced on an Illumina platform via the commercial immunoSEQ service. The authors' analysis ran thus. Corrections for primer bias and sequencing errors followed previously described methods, while TCRAD and TCRB definitions were based on the IMGT database. Repertoires were analysed with immunoSEQ Analyzer 3.0 and VDJTools, covering basic statistics, V/J segment usage, diversity estimates, rarefaction and pairwise overlap. Diversity was estimated with Chao1, ChaoE, Efron-Thisted, Shannon and inverse Simpson indices, and also on datasets down-sampled to the smallest sample. Repertoire overlap used strict matching of CDR3 nucleotide sequence, V gene and J gene, with Jaccard-based multidimensional scaling clustering. TCRdb holds this immuneACCESS table with in-frame rearrangements only. Some clones are missing; in checked studies, unresolved V genes explain under half, and the rest has no known cause. V and J calls plus clone size are reproduced from that table; the DNA served to infer D and trimming. The sample table contains roughly 120,000 clones; only one count was recorded for about 95% of them. The ten top clones hold around 0.022% of the sample.

What the work shows at the level of the full study, not this receptor alone: V and J gene segment usage appeared biased in both thymic and peripheral blood repertoires. On average, thymus samples gave 800,000 or so unique TCRB clonotypes, whereas blood samples gave roughly 80,000. The related research reported highly overlapping thymic TCR repertoires among unrelated individuals.

CDR1 LGHNA and CDR2 YSLEER were looked up in the germline V gene. The CDR3 spans 14 residues, from the cysteine through the phenylalanine. Just CDR3 DNA is preserved here, 42 bases in frame from base 1. V sheds 8 bases and J sheds 3 bases, leaving 13 bases between their ends. This TCR was sampled from a boy under two years old with a congenital heart defect but otherwise immunologically healthy. The rearranged segments are TRBV4-3 and TRBJ1-4; perhaps TRBD1 is the D gene, with 5 bases matching. Input material: thymus tissue. The CDR3 corresponds to CASGSGFANEKLFF. The nucleotide sequence is given as TGCGCCAGCGGATCAGGGTTTGCTAATGAAAAACTGTTTTTT.